The 22 T cell receptor beta chains in this list originate from one sample, sequenced in a study of blood T cell repertoires in COVID-19. The repertoire was sequenced with immunoSEQ multiplex PCR; TCRdb's copy has only in-frame clones and lacks some. This sample has 97,000 or so clones, with around 87% found just once. Sequencing was performed on peripheral blood. These receptors all come from a man aged 50 or older with active or convalescent COVID-19.

The DNA of the CDR3 is TGTGCCAGCAGTATGACAGGGGGCGAGAACACCGGGGAGCTGTTTTTT. Its protein is CASSMTGGENTGELFF. V usage is TRBV2 and J usage is TRBJ2-2, with 10 nucleotides matching TRBD1. Germline values: CDR1 SNHLY, CDR2 FYNNEI. Trimming at V came to 5 bases and at J to 1 base, leaving 4 bases not matched to a gene. The length of the CDR3 is 16 residues. The full variable domain, its missing parts supplied by reference TRBV2 and TRBJ2-2, is EPEVTQTPSHQVTQMGQEVILRCVPISNHLYFYWYRQILGQKVEFLVSFYNNEISEKSEIFDDQFSVERPDGSNFTLKIRSTKLEDSAMYFCASSMTGGENTGELFFGEGSRLTVL.

This sequence joins TRBV2 and TRBJ1-1; 9 bases agree with TRBD1. This CDR3 has 14 residues. V was clipped by 6 bases and J by 2 bases; unmatched bases: 4. Germline assignment: CDR1 SNHLY and CDR2 FYNNEI. CDR3 bases: TGTGCCAGCAGCCGGGACAGGGTAAACACTGAAGCTTTCTTT. This translates into CASSRDRVNTEAFF.

The V call is TRBV28, the J call TRBJ2-5; TRBD2 might be the D (7 bases). This CDR3 has 16 residues. V lost 6 bases to trimming and J lost 5 bases, with 22 bases between them. Per germline, CDR1 MDHEN and CDR2 SYDVKM. The DNA of the CDR3 is TGTGCCAGCAGACAGGGAGGCGGGGGAGCAGGGGAGACCCAGTACTTC. Protein: CASRQGGGGAGETQYF. The variable domain in full, with the rest retrieved from reference TRBV28 and TRBJ2-5, is DVKVTQSSRYLVKRTGEKVFLECVQDMDHENMFWYRQDPGLGLRLIYFSYDVKMKEKGDIPEGYSVSREKKERFSLILESASTNQTSMYLCASRQGGGGAGETQYFGPGTRLLVL.

V is TRBV6-4 and J is TRBJ2-3, with D tentatively TRBD2 (6 bases). V was clipped by 0 bases and J by 9 bases, with 7 bases between them. CDR1 and CDR2 (germline): MRHNA, SNTAGT. This CDR3 region has 12 residues. The CDR3 here is CASSDSTRTQYF. CDR3 sequence (DNA): TGTGCCAGCAGTGACTCGACTAGGACGCAGTATTTT.

CDR3 sequence: CASSVQSGANVLTF. The DNA for the CDR3 is TGTGCCAGCAGTGTACAGTCGGGGGCCAACGTCCTGACTTTC. The chain uses TRBV2 and TRBJ2-6; D is unresolved. The germline V gene encodes CDR1 SNHLY and CDR2 FYNNEI. The CDR3 is 14 amino acids. V was clipped by 4 bases and J by 4 bases, with 8 bases between them.

The chain carries TRBV19 and TRBJ2-2; D might be TRBD2 (6 bases). V lost 3 bases and J lost 1, with 9 bases in between. The length of the CDR3 is 15 residues. Germline CDR1 and CDR2: LNHDA and SQIVND (reference sequence). The CDR3 DNA is TGTGCCAGTAGTATCCAGCGGGTGAACACCGGGGAGCTGTTTTTT. This sequence encodes CASSIQRVNTGELFF. The full variable domain, with the rest looked up from reference TRBV19 and TRBJ2-2, is DGGITQSPKYLFRKEGQNVTLSCEQNLNHDAMYWYRQDPGQGLRLIYYSQIVNDFQKGDIAEGYSVSREKKESFPLTVTSAQKNPTAFYLCASSIQRVNTGELFFGEGSRLTVL.

The chain has TRBV10-3 and TRBJ2-2; weak D call: TRBD2 (5 bases). CDR3 size: 13 residues. Per the germline V gene, CDR1 is ENHRY and CDR2 is SYGVKD. Between the trimmed V and J ends, which lost 10 bases and 4 bases, there was a span of 13 bases. This CDR3 reads CASDPGVTGELFF. CDR3 in DNA: TGTGCCAGCGACCCCGGGGTCACCGGGGAGCTGTTTTTT.

This rearrangement joins TRBV5-1 to TRBJ2-2; 12 nucleotides align to TRBD2. The CDR3 is 16 amino acids. Trimming took 4 bases from V and 5 from J; bases not matched to a gene: 6. Germline V gives CDR1 SGHRS, CDR2 YFSETQ. The CDR3 coding sequence is TGCGCCAGCAGCAGTGGACTAGCGGGGCTAACCGGGGAGCTGTTTTTT. Protein sequence: CASSSGLAGLTGELFF. The whole variable domain, filled in from reference TRBV5-1 and TRBJ2-2, reads KAGVTQTPRYLIKTRGQQVTLSCSPISGHRSVSWYQQTPGQGLQFLFEYFSETQRNKGNFPGRFSGRQFSNSRSEMNVSTLELGDSALYLCASSSGLAGLTGELFFGEGSRLTVL.

This clone has a handful of counts. The V gene is TRBV28, the J gene TRBJ2-2; TRBD1 matches 10 bases. Germline V CDR1 and CDR2: MDHEN, SYDVKM. The CDR3 has 15 amino acids. J was trimmed by 5 bases and V by 6 bases; bases with no gene match: 6. CDR3 region: CASRADRGRTGELFF. The CDR3 bases are TGTGCCAGCAGGGCCGACAGGGGGCGAACCGGGGAGCTGTTTTTT. Looking up the rest from reference TRBV28 and TRBJ2-2 gives the full variable domain: DVKVTQSSRYLVKRTGEKVFLECVQDMDHENMFWYRQDPGLGLRLIYFSYDVKMKEKGDIPEGYSVSREKKERFSLILESASTNQTSMYLCASRADRGRTGELFFGEGSRLTVL.

This sequence joins TRBV10-1 and TRBJ2-5; 7 bases are a match to TRBD2. The germline CDR1 and CDR2 sequences are WNHNN and SYGVQD (reference sequence). V was pared by 5 bases and J by 2 bases, with 2 bases of the junction left unmatched. This CDR3 comprises 13 residues. This CDR3 reads CASSKREQETQYF. The CDR3 nucleotides read TGCGCCAGCAGTAAGCGGGAACAAGAGACCCAGTACTTC.

The CDR3 bases are TGCGCCAGCAGCTTGTACCGACATATCCCCGGGATTCCGGGGGTTCATAGCAATCAGCCCCAGCATTTT. It specifies CASSLYRHIPGIPGVHSNQPQHF. The rearrangement joins TRBV5-1 to TRBJ1-5; maybe TRBD1 (5 bases). This CDR3 has 23 amino acids. Germline-derived CDR1 and CDR2 are SGHRS and YFSETQ. V gave up 1 base and J gave up 0 bases, with 32 bases separating them.

With regard to this clone: One base away lies a much larger clone, so this may be a sequencing read error. Other DNA variants within this sample encode the same CDR3. The chain combines TRBV5-4 with TRBJ1-4, with D possibly being TRBD1 (6 bases). CDR1 and CDR2 from the germline V gene are SGHNT and YYREEE (reference sequence). V shed 0 bases and J shed 7 bases, with 13 bases lying between them. This CDR3 spans 15 amino acids. The CDR3 is CASSLDRAPSEKLFF. The CDR3, as DNA: TGTGCCAGCAGCTTGGACAGGGCTCCGAGTGAAAAACTGTTTTTT.

V is TRBV10-3 and J is TRBJ1-3; no clear D. Germline CDR1 ENHRY, CDR2 SYGVKD. The CDR3 is made up of 13 amino acids. Trimming cost V 4 bases and J 4 bases, with 8 bases left between them. In DNA form, the CDR3 reads TGTGCCATCAGTGGGACGGGGGGAAACACCATATATTTT. Translation: CAISGTGGNTIYF.

The genes are TRBV19 and TRBJ1-1, with 7 bases that match TRBD1. Germline CDR1 LNHDA, CDR2 SQIVND (reference sequence). The CDR3 has 15 residues. V shed 4 bases, J shed 4 bases, and the junction held 9 bases outside the gene matches. The CDR3 bases are TGTGCCAGTAGTACATCGACAGGGTTTATCACTGAAGCTTTCTTT. Protein sequence: CASSTSTGFITEAFF.

The chain is built from TRBV5-1 and TRBJ2-4, with D perhaps matching TRBD1 (5 bases). The CDR3 runs 14 residues. Trimming cost V 0 bases and J 6 bases, with 10 bases left between them. Germline V gene sequence: CDR1 SGHRS, CDR2 YFSETQ. As DNA, the CDR3 is TGCGCCAGCAGCTTGGGGCAGGGTGGAAACATTCAGTACTTC. Translated: CASSLGQGGNIQYF.

The V and J genes are TRBV19 and TRBJ2-5; 9 positions agree with TRBD1. This CDR3 region has 14 residues. Germline CDR1 and CDR2: LNHDA and SQIVND (reference sequence). The V and J ends lost 4 bases and 3 bases, in that order; junction bases with no gene match: 3. The CDR3 spells CASSTGDREETQYF. CDR3 bases: TGTGCCAGTAGTACCGGGGACAGGGAAGAGACCCAGTACTTC.

V and J are TRBV19 and TRBJ1-2; no clear D. The CDR3 runs to 14 residues. The V end was cut by 5 bases, the J end by 6 bases, with 16 bases between. CDR1 LNHDA and CDR2 SQIVND come from the germline V gene (reference sequence). CDR3 nucleotide sequence: TGTGCCAGTAGTTCCCCCGACAAATCTGATGGCTACACCTTC. Its protein product is CASSSPDKSDGYTF.

This clone has more than one count but fewer than ten. The sample holds other DNA sequences that translate to the same CDR3. The V call is TRBV19, the J call TRBJ1-5, with 8 positions matching TRBD1. In germline, CDR1 is LNHDA, CDR2 SQIVND (reference sequence). The CDR3 consists of 14 residues. V was pared by 3 bases and J by 4 bases, with 2 bases of the junction left unmatched. The CDR3: CASSITGGNQPQHF. CDR3 in DNA: TGTGCCAGTAGTATTACAGGGGGGAATCAGCCCCAGCATTTT.

The chain combines TRBV6-6 with TRBJ1-1, with D hard to call. V shed 5 bases and J shed 1 base, with 8 bases lying between them. The CDR3 runs 13 residues. From germline, CDR1 is MNHNY and CDR2 SVGAGI (reference sequence). Here the CDR3 reads CASSPTGNTEAFF. The CDR3 DNA reads as TGTGCCAGCAGTCCCACGGGGAACACTGAAGCTTTCTTT.

The rearrangement links TRBV10-3 to TRBJ2-2; 7 positions agree with TRBD1. The V gene end was trimmed by 3 bases and the J gene end by 6 bases; junction bases not matched to a gene: 7. The germline V gene has CDR1 ENHRY and CDR2 SYGVKD. The CDR3 is made up of 15 amino acids. The CDR3 loop is CAISEGGNGSGELFF. CDR3 sequence (DNA): TGTGCCATCAGTGAAGGGGGCAATGGTTCCGGGGAGCTGTTTTTT.

The chain recombines TRBV11-2 with TRBJ2-5; the D is unclear. Trimming took 5 bases from V and 5 from J, leaving 15 bases between them. Germline V gene lookup returns CDR1 SGHAT and CDR2 FQNNGV. CDR3 size: 14 residues. CDR3 nucleotides: TGTGCCAGCAGCGCCCCCCTGGAGCTGGAGACCCAGTACTTC. Protein sequence: CASSAPLELETQYF.

The V gene is TRBV3-1 (or the pseudogene TRBV3-2), the J gene TRBJ2-7; TRBD1 agrees at 10 bases. The CDR3 sequence is 17 residues long. V was clipped by 4 bases and J by 0 bases; unmatched bases: 9. Germline V CDR1 and CDR2: LGHDT, YNNKEL (reference sequence). CDR3 DNA sequence: TGTGCCAGCAGCCGGTCGACAGGGGGCGGCAGCTCCTACGAGCAGTACTTC. This codes for CASSRSTGGGSSYEQYF.